This TCR beta chain comes out of a study of shared clonotypes between healthy human individuals. The method was immunoSEQ multiplex PCR; TCRdb's version includes in-frame clones alone and lacks a portion of them. This table has about 480,000 clones, roughly 85% appearing once. CDR1 and CDR2 (germline): LNHDA, SQIVND (reference sequence). J gave up 8 bases and V 5 bases, and 8 bases lay outside the gene matches. This CDR3 is 14 amino acids long. The receptor's source is a woman aged 35 to 49 in good health. Some clones in this sample may be carry-over from other donors' samples. Input material: PBMCs. The rearrangement joins TRBV19 to TRBJ2-1, with 8 bases lining up with TRBD1. The CDR3: CASSPRTGRHEQFF. CDR3 nucleotide sequence: TGTGCCAGTAGTCCCCGGACAGGGCGCCATGAGCAGTTCTTC.